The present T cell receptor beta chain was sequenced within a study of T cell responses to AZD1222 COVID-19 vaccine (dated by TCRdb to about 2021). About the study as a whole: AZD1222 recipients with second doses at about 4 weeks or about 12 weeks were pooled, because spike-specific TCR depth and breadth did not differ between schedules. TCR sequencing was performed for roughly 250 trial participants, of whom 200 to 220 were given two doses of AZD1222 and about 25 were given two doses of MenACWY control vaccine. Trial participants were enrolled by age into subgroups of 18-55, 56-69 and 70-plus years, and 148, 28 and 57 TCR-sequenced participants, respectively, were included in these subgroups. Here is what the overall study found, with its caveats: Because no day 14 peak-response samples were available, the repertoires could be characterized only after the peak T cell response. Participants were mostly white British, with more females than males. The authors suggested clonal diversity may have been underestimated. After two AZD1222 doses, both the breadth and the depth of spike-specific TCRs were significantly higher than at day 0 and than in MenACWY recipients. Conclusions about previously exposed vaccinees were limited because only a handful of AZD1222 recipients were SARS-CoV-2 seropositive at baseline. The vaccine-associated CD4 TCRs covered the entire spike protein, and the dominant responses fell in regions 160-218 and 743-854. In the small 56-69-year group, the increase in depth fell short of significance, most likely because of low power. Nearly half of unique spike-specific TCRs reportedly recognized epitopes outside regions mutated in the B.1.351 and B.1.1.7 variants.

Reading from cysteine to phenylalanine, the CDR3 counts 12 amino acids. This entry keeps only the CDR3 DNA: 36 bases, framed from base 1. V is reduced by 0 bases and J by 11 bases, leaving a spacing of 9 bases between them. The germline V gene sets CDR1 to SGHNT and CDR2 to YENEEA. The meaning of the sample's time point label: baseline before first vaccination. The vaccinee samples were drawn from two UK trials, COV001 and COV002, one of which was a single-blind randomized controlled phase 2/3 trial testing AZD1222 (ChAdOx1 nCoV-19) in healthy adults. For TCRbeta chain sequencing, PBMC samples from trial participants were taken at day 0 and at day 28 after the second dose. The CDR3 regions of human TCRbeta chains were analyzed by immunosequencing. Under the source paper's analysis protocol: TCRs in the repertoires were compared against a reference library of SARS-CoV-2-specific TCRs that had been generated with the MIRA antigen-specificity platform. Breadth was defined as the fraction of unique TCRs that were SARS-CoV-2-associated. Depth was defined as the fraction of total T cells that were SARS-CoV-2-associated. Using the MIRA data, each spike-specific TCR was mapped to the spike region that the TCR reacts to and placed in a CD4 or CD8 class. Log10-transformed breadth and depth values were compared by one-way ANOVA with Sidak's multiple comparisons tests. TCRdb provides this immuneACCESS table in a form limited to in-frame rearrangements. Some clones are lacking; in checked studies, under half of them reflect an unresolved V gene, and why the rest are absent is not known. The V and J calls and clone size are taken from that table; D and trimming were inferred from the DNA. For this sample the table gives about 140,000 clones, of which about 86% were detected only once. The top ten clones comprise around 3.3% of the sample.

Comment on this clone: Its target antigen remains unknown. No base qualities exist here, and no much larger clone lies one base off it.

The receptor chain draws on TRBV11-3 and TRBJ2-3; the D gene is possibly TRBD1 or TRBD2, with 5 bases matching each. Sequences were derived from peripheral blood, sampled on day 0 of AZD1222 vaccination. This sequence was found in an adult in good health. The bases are TGTGCCAGCAGCTTAGAATTGGGGGAGCAGTATTTT. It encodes CASSLELGEQYF.